A single sample is the source of the 18 T cell receptor beta chains below, sequenced in a study. Each CDR3 protein gets one entry after TCRdb re-called the 5' RACE reads with MiXCR. The repertoire has roughly 54,000 distinct CDR3 sequences, roughly a sixth of them found once; the top ten carry 2% to 2.5%. Sequencing input: naive CD4+ T cells sorted from blood. Specified subset: naive CD4+ T cells, CD4+CD45RA+CD25-. The receptors here all came from a female donor with breast cancer.

V is TRBV11-2 and J is TRBJ2-5; 7 positions match TRBD2. The junction had 2 bases not matched to a gene; V was cut back by 1 base and J by 0 bases. The CDR3 spans 15 residues. In germline, CDR1 is SGHAT, CDR2 FQNNGV. DNA of the CDR3: TGTGCCAGCAGCTTAGGTCTAGCGGACCAAGAGACCCAGTACTTC. Protein product: CASSLGLADQETQYF.

J is TRBJ1-1 and V is TRBV18; 8 bases match TRBD1. The CDR3 length is 14 residues. V lost 7 bases, J lost 0 bases, and 4 bases stayed unmatched. Germline V gives CDR1 KGHSH, CDR2 LQKENI. For the CDR3, the DNA is TGTGCCAGCTTAAGGGACAGGATGAACACTGAAGCTTTCTTT. Amino acids: CASLRDRMNTEAFF.

Points on this clonotype: At one end the junction does not follow the germline gene, possibly because of a read error. V gene TRBV9 combines with J gene TRBJ1-5; D gene uncertain. The CDR3 contains 10 residues. CDR1 and CDR2 from the germline V gene are SGDLS and YYNGEE. The CDR3 nucleotides are TGTGCCAGCACCAATCAGCCCCGGCATTTT. Amino acids: CASTNQPRHF.

This clonotype was seen a handful of times. The J gene is TRBJ2-7, the V gene TRBV11-3, with D uncertain. The germline V gene has CDR1 SGHNT and CDR2 YENEEA. The CDR3 loop spans 13 amino acids. With 2 bases removed from V and 3 bases from J, the gap between germline ends came to 8 bases. CDR3 sequence reads: CASSLWRNYEQYF. The CDR3 nucleotides are TGTGCCAGCAGCTTATGGCGGAACTACGAGCAGTACTTC.

Of note for this clonotype: The CDR3 does not end in the conserved phenylalanine or tryptophan, so this is likely a read error. J is TRBJ2-6 and V is TRBV7-2; D may be TRBD2 (5 bases). Germline CDR1 reads SGHTA; CDR2 reads FQGNSA. This CDR3 is 16 amino acids long. The V end was cut by 0 bases, the J end by 4 bases, with 10 bases between. Here the CDR3 DNA reads TGTGCCAGCAGCTTAGCCGGGGAGCCGGGGGCCAACGTCCTGACTTAC. Protein sequence: CASSLAGEPGANVLTY.

Ten or more counts support this clonotype. This chain connects TRBV5-5 to TRBJ1-1; 12 bases align to TRBD1. The V segment lost 3 bases and the J segment 5 bases; nucleotides outside the gene matches: 2. Germline CDR1 SGHKS, CDR2 YYEKEE (reference sequence). CDR3 length: 14 amino acids. The CDR3 loop is CASSWGQGATEAFF. The CDR3 DNA reads TGTGCCAGCAGCTGGGGACAGGGGGCGACTGAAGCTTTCTTT.

This clonotype was detected only a few times. The J gene is TRBJ1-2, the V gene TRBV20-1; no definite D call. V lost 5 bases and J 1 base, leaving 11 bases between the germline ends. Looked up from germline, CDR1 is DFQATT and CDR2 is SNEGSKA (reference sequence). CDR3 size: 13 residues. The CDR3 is CSARESFNYGYTF. The CDR3 DNA reads as TGCAGTGCTCGGGAGTCATTTAACTATGGCTACACCTTC.

This clonotype appeared many times. V is TRBV9 and J is TRBJ2-3, with D possibly matching TRBD1 (6 bases). Germline CDR1 SGDLS, CDR2 YYNGEE. Deletions cut 0 bases from V and 2 bases from J, with 13 bases between. CDR3 length: 16 amino acids. The CDR3 loop reads CASSVGVTGDTDTQYF. The CDR3 DNA reads TGTGCCAGCAGCGTAGGTGTGACAGGAGACACAGATACGCAGTATTTT. Based on the CDR3 plus reference TRBV9 and TRBJ2-3, the full variable domain is DSGVTQTPKHLITATGQRVTLRCSPRSGDLSVYWYQQSLDQGLQFLIQYYNGEERAKGNILERFSAQQFPDLHSELNLSSLELGDSALYFCASSVGVTGDTDTQYFGPGTRLTVL.

This chain connects TRBV5-1 to TRBJ1-2; D is ambiguous. The germline gives CDR1 SGHRS, CDR2 YFSETQ. V was cut by 7 bases and J by 7 bases, with 14 bases left in between. The CDR3 is made up of 12 amino acids. The chain's CDR3 is CASRHPSVGYTF. The CDR3 nucleotides are TGCGCCAGCCGCCACCCTTCGGTTGGCTACACCTTC.

The sample holds a few counts of this clonotype. The rearrangement links TRBV7-2 to TRBJ2-1; TRBD2 aligns across 13 bases. Germline-derived CDR1 and CDR2 are SGHTA and FQGNSA. The length of the CDR3 is 20 residues. J was trimmed by 1 base and V by 6 bases; bases with no gene match: 15. CDR3 coding DNA: TGTGCCAGCAGATCCTCGGGACTAGCGGGAAAAAGGGGGTCCTACAATGAGCAGTTCTTC. The encoded protein is CASRSSGLAGKRGSYNEQFF.

The V and J genes are TRBV4-3 and TRBJ1-1, with D possibly TRBD1 on 5 matching bases. The CDR3 extends over 15 amino acids. V dropped 0 bases and J dropped 3 bases, with 11 bases sitting between them. Germline V gene lookup returns CDR1 LGHNA and CDR2 YSLEER. The CDR3 region is CASSQDGDRYTEAFF. As DNA, the CDR3 is TGCGCCAGCAGCCAAGATGGGGACCGGTACACTGAAGCTTTCTTT.

This clonotype was recorded at least ten times. The V gene is TRBV6-2 or TRBV6-3, the J gene TRBJ2-3; no firm D call. V was cut by 6 bases and J by 5 bases, with 18 bases left in between. This CDR3 contains 15 residues. The germline CDR1 and CDR2 sequences are MNHEY and SVGEGT. CDR3 in amino acids: CASRLQPLPRDTQYF. DNA for the CDR3: TGTGCCAGCAGGCTTCAGCCACTCCCACGAGATACGCAGTATTTT.

The V call is TRBV7-2, the J call TRBJ1-2; 7 nucleotides match TRBD1. J gave up 9 bases and V 5 bases, and 9 bases lay outside the gene matches. CDR3 length: 13 amino acids. Germline-derived CDR1 and CDR2 are SGHTA and FQGNSA. In DNA, the CDR3 is TGTGCCAGCAGCCCGGGACAGTGGGACAGCTACACCTTC. Amino acid sequence: CASSPGQWDSYTF.

This clonotype has just a few counts. The V call is TRBV7-2, the J call TRBJ2-1; 8 bases match TRBD2. There are 16 residues in the CDR3. Per the germline V gene, CDR1 is SGHTA and CDR2 is FQGNSA. With V trimmed by 1 base and J by 6 bases, 8 bases remained unmatched. CDR3 loop: CASSLDGAGAVNEQFF. In DNA, the CDR3 is TGTGCCAGCAGCTTAGACGGAGCGGGAGCCGTCAATGAGCAGTTCTTC. The whole variable domain, remainder taken from reference TRBV7-2 and TRBJ2-1, is GAGVSQSPSNKVTEKGKDVELRCDPISGHTALYWYRQSLGQGLEFLIYFQGNSAPDKSGLPSDRFSAERTGGSVSTLTIQRTQQEDSAVYLCASSLDGAGAVNEQFFGPGTRLTVL.

The chain couples TRBV29-1 to TRBJ1-3, with a weak D call TRBD1 (5 bases). CDR1 is SQVTM and CDR2 is ANQGSEA in the germline V gene. V was trimmed by 7 bases and J by 4 bases, leaving 14 bases between them. This CDR3 is built from 13 residues. The CDR3: CSAGDVAGNTIYF. CDR3 coding DNA: TGCAGCGCTGGGGACGTGGCGGGAAACACCATATATTTT. The entire variable domain, with the rest obtained from reference TRBV29-1 and TRBJ1-3, is as follows: SAVISQKPSRDICQRGTSLTIQCQVDSQVTMMFWYRQQPGQSLTLIATANQGSEATYESGFVIDKFPISRPNLTFSTLTVSNMSPEDSSIYLCSAGDVAGNTIYFGEGSWLTVV.

The J gene is TRBJ1-4, the V gene TRBV5-1; no clear D. The germline gives CDR1 SGHRS, CDR2 YFSETQ. Trimming took 3 bases from V and 8 from J, leaving 14 bases between them. The CDR3 covers 14 residues. The CDR3 DNA sequence: TGCGCCAGCAGCTCAAGTTTGGCGAACGAAAAACTGTTTTTT. This encodes CASSSSLANEKLFF.

This clonotype was picked up many times. V usage is TRBV6-1 and J usage is TRBJ1-4; possibly TRBD1 for D (5 bases). This CDR3 is 12 amino acids long. Per germline, CDR1 MNHNS and CDR2 SASEGT. V shed 8 bases and J shed 6 bases, with 10 bases lying between them. CDR3 region: CASALGDEKLFF. The DNA for the CDR3 is TGTGCCAGCGCCCTAGGGGATGAAAAACTGTTTTTT.

This clonotype was found a few times. The V and J genes are TRBV29-1 and TRBJ2-7, with D hard to call. CDR3 size: 12 residues. Trimming removed 7 bases at V and 5 bases at J, with 15 bases between. Germline assignment: CDR1 SQVTM and CDR2 ANQGSEA. The CDR3 sequence: CSANRVRDEQYF. CDR3 DNA sequence: TGCAGCGCTAACCGGGTACGGGACGAGCAGTACTTC.